Shown below are 29 T cell receptor beta chains from a single sample sequenced in a study of metastatic and nonmetastatic thyroid tumors (dated by TCRdb to about 2020). Before undergoing thyroid surgery, none of the patients had been given any kind of treatment. Library preparation used PCR. Sequencing relied on an Illumina HiSeq 4000. TCRdb itself trimmed the public reads at Q25 with fastp, ran MiXCR and retained productive beta chains. The sample contains 34,000 or so clones, 35% to 45% of them found a single time. The top ten hold over 20% of the sample. Material: tumor tissue. These receptor sequences come from a female donor with papillary thyroid cancer or a benign thyroid nodule (not recorded which). Some clones in this sample may be carry-over from other donors' samples.

The chain couples TRBV6-2 or TRBV6-3 to TRBJ2-2; TRBD1 matches 10 bases. The CDR3 is 16 residues long. The germline gives CDR1 MNHEY, CDR2 SVGEGT. V trimming: 5 bases; J trimming: 6 bases; junction bases outside the gene matches: 9. The CDR3 region has the DNA TGTGCCAGCAGTACCCGGGACAGGGGAGGGGCCGGGGAGCTGTTTTTT. Protein: CASSTRDRGGAGELFF.

This clone was seen only a few times. The V call is TRBV6-2 or TRBV6-3, the J call TRBJ1-6; 7 bases fit TRBD1. The CDR3 has 15 residues. Per the germline V gene, CDR1 is MNHEY and CDR2 is SVGEGT. The junction had 13 bases not matched to a gene; V was cut back by 8 bases and J by 9 bases. The DNA for the CDR3 is TGTGCCAGCGCATTGGACAGGCCCCGGAGTTCACCCCTCCACTTT. Translated: CASALDRPRSSPLHF.

The J gene is TRBJ2-1, the V gene TRBV6-1; 11 nucleotides match TRBD2. Germline CDR1 is MNHNS and CDR2 is SASEGT. Trimming removed 6 bases from V and 2 bases from J; junction bases left unmatched: 3. This CDR3 has 15 residues. The CDR3 is CASRYSGRAYNEQFF. In DNA form, the CDR3 reads TGTGCCAGCAGATATAGCGGGAGGGCCTACAATGAGCAGTTCTTC.

This clone has only a few counts. This chain connects TRBV15 to TRBJ2-1; D gene ambiguous. Germline-derived CDR1 and CDR2 are LNHNV and YYDKDF (reference sequence). The CDR3 has 15 amino acids. Trimming left V 0 bases short and J 6 bases short, with 12 bases between. DNA for the CDR3: TGTGCCACCAGCAGAGATAGAAGGAGCCGCAATGAGCAGTTCTTC. Translation: CATSRDRRSRNEQFF.

The chain uses TRBV11-2 and TRBJ2-1, with 10 bases that match TRBD2. Per germline, CDR1 SGHAT and CDR2 FQNNGV. The CDR3 length is 18 residues. With 1 base clipped from V and 1 base from J, the junction kept 7 bases outside the gene matches. The CDR3 sequence is CASSLVLQTSGSYNEQFF. CDR3 coding DNA: TGTGCCAGCAGCTTAGTACTTCAGACTAGCGGGTCCTACAATGAGCAGTTCTTC.

This clone was counted only a few times. V is TRBV19 and J is TRBJ2-6, with unresolved D. V gave up 6 bases and J gave up 2 bases, with 8 bases separating them. Germline V gene data show CDR1 as LNHDA and CDR2 as SQIVND (reference sequence). CDR3 length equals 14 residues. In DNA form, the CDR3 reads TGTGCCAGTAGGGAAAGCGCTGGGGCCAACGTCCTGACTTTC. Its translation is CASRESAGANVLTF. The whole variable domain, remainder taken from reference TRBV19 and TRBJ2-6, is DGGITQSPKYLFRKEGQNVTLSCEQNLNHDAMYWYRQDPGQGLRLIYYSQIVNDFQKGDIAEGYSVSREKKESFPLTVTSAQKNPTAFYLCASRESAGANVLTFGAGSRLTVL.

This clone is medium-sized. The chain has TRBV7-8 and TRBJ1-2, with 7 bases fitting TRBD1. Trimming removed 5 bases from V and 1 base from J; junction bases left unmatched: 7. Germline CDR1 and CDR2: SGHVS and FQNEAQ. This CDR3 spans 15 amino acids. CDR3 sequence reads: CASSPRTGVNYGYTF. CDR3 bases: TGTGCCAGCAGCCCCAGGACAGGCGTTAACTATGGCTACACCTTC.

This clone came up once. This chain links TRBV6-2 or TRBV6-3 with TRBJ2-7; 11 bases fit TRBD1. In germline, CDR1 is MNHEY, CDR2 SVGEGT. V dropped 2 bases and J dropped 3; count of bases not matched to a gene: 21. This CDR3 has 21 residues. The CDR3 loop reads CASSYDLSGGGTGGRIYEQYF. CDR3 DNA: TGTGCCAGCAGTTACGATCTATCGGGAGGGGGGACAGGGGGACGCATCTACGAGCAGTACTTC.

The chain is built from TRBV5-1 and TRBJ2-6; D uncertain. Germline values: CDR1 SGHRS, CDR2 YFSETQ. Trimming shortened V by 3 bases and J by 0 bases, and 4 bases separated the two germline ends. The CDR3 is 14 residues long. The CDR3 DNA is TGCGCCAGCAGCTCTATCTCTGGGGCCAACGTCCTGACTTTC. Protein product: CASSSISGANVLTF.

A few counts support this clone. The genes are TRBV6-5 and TRBJ1-3; D remains ambiguous. Germline V lookup: CDR1 MNHEY, CDR2 SVGAGI. The CDR3 is 16 amino acids. The V end was cut by 0 bases, the J end by 0 bases, with 9 bases between. CDR3 DNA: TGTGCCAGCAGTTACTCGAGCAGGAGCTCTGGAAACACCATATATTTT. This gives the protein CASSYSSRSSGNTIYF.

This clone was picked up a small number of times. This rearrangement joins TRBV27 to TRBJ2-1, with TRBD1 matching over 10 bases. CDR3 length equals 15 residues. V gave up 6 bases and J gave up 4 bases; unmatched junction bases: 6. From germline, CDR1 is MNHEY and CDR2 SMNVEV (reference sequence). CDR3 DNA: TGTGCCAGCAGGCTAACGGGACAGGGGTACAATGAGCAGTTCTTC. Its translation is CASRLTGQGYNEQFF.

The chain links TRBV6-2 or TRBV6-3 to TRBJ1-1, with D perhaps TRBD1 (5 bases). The CDR3 runs 13 residues. Germline V gene lookup returns CDR1 MNHEY and CDR2 SVGEGT. Trimming left V 4 bases short and J 5 bases short, with 11 bases between. The CDR3 DNA reads as TGTGCCAGCAGTTCTCGGGGGAGGACTGAAGCTTTCTTT. Residues: CASSSRGRTEAFF.

This clone was observed a few times. V is TRBV28 and J is TRBJ1-2; D possibly corresponds to TRBD1 (6 bases). The V end was cut by 5 bases, the J end by 8 bases, with 21 bases between. Germline V lookup: CDR1 MDHEN, CDR2 SYDVKM. This CDR3 spans 15 amino acids. The CDR3 protein is CASSVRDTEFRGYTF. The CDR3 region has the DNA TGTGCCAGCAGTGTCCGGGACACCGAGTTTAGGGGCTACACCTTC.

This clone was counted between two and nine times. V and J are TRBV28 and TRBJ2-7; 7 nucleotides line up with TRBD2. The CDR3 contains 13 residues. V gave up 4 bases and J gave up 4 bases; unmatched junction bases: 4. In germline, CDR1 is MDHEN, CDR2 SYDVKM. The CDR3 region has the DNA TGTGCCAGCAGTTCTAGCGGAAAGTACGAGCAGTACTTC. Amino acid sequence: CASSSSGKYEQYF.

This rearrangement joins TRBV19 to TRBJ1-3; no definite D call. The CDR3 spans 14 residues. V was pared by 1 base and J by 3 bases, with 7 bases between. CDR1 is LNHDA, CDR2 SQIVND, per germline (reference sequence). CDR3 amino acids: CASSIGGHGNTIYF. The DNA for the CDR3 is TGTGCCAGTAGTATAGGAGGGCATGGAAACACCATATATTTT.

In its sample, this clone was seen many times. The chain joins TRBV12-3 or TRBV12-4 to TRBJ2-5; D not resolved. The CDR3 spans 14 residues. The V gene lost 6 bases and the J gene lost 5 bases, with 16 bases spanning the gap. The CDR3 loop is CASSRIDKGETQYF. Written as DNA, the CDR3 is TGTGCCAGCAGCCGGATTGACAAAGGGGAGACCCAGTACTTC.

The chain combines TRBV4-1 with TRBJ2-1, with TRBD2 identical over 9 bases. With 5 bases clipped from V and 7 bases from J, the junction kept 6 bases outside the gene matches. The CDR3 is 14 amino acids. Per germline, CDR1 MGHRA and CDR2 YSYEKL. The DNA for the CDR3 is TGCGCCAGCAGCTTGGGACTAGCCGGGAATGAGCAGTTCTTC. Translating gives CASSLGLAGNEQFF.

This clone has a count of ten or more. The V and J genes are TRBV4-2 and TRBJ2-7; D gene unclear. The V gene lost 0 bases and the J gene lost 6 bases, with 6 bases spanning the gap. Germline CDR1 reads LGHNA; CDR2 reads YNFKEQ. The CDR3 loop spans 12 amino acids. The CDR3 is CASSQDRSEQYF. CDR3 bases: TGTGCCAGCAGCCAAGATAGGAGCGAGCAGTACTTC.

Comment on this clone: Other DNA sequences from this sample encode an identical CDR3 as well. The chain joins TRBV2 to TRBJ2-3, with D perhaps being TRBD1 or TRBD2 (5 bases each). Per the germline V gene, CDR1 is SNHLY and CDR2 is FYNNEI. This CDR3 has 15 amino acids. V was cut by 6 bases and J by 8 bases, with 21 bases left in between. As DNA, the CDR3 is TGTGCCAGCAGGTCCGACGGGGCAGGGTCAGCTACGCAGTATTTT. Protein product: CASRSDGAGSATQYF.

CDR3 nucleotides: TGTGCCAGCAGGTTGAGGACAGTTTTTGCCAATGAGCAGTTCTTC. Protein product: CASRLRTVFANEQFF. The V call is TRBV6-1, the J call TRBJ2-1, with D possibly TRBD1 on 6 matching bases. This CDR3 is 15 amino acids long. Germline V CDR1 and CDR2: MNHNS, SASEGT. The V end was cut by 6 bases, the J end by 6 bases, with 18 bases between.

This chain joins TRBV5-1 and TRBJ2-3, with D possibly matching TRBD2 (6 bases). The V end was cut by 4 bases, the J end by 2 bases, with 14 bases between. The CDR3 is made up of 15 amino acids. The germline CDR1 and CDR2 sequences are SGHRS and YFSETQ. This CDR3 reads CASSGGLPLTDTQYF. The CDR3 nucleotides are TGCGCCAGCAGCGGAGGACTACCTCTCACAGATACGCAGTATTTT.

The chain combines TRBV9 with TRBJ2-3, with D possibly matching TRBD2 (6 bases). The germline CDR1 and CDR2 sequences are SGDLS and YYNGEE. Trimming stripped 0 bases from V and 0 bases from J, with 11 bases between. The CDR3 length is 16 residues. This CDR3 reads CASSVAGGESTDTQYF. DNA for the CDR3: TGTGCCAGCAGCGTAGCCGGGGGAGAAAGCACAGATACGCAGTATTTT.

The chain joins TRBV5-1 to TRBJ1-2; the D gene is possibly TRBD1 (5 bases). Between the trimmed V and J ends, which lost 4 bases and 6 bases, there was a span of 16 bases. The germline gives CDR1 SGHRS, CDR2 YFSETQ. The length of the CDR3 is 14 residues. The CDR3 region has the DNA TGCGCCAGCAGCCAGGGTACCGTGGGGGATGGCTACACCTTC. Translation gives CASSQGTVGDGYTF.

The CDR3 loop is CASSFASGIYEQYF. CDR3 in DNA: TGTGCCAGCAGTTTTGCTAGCGGGATTTACGAGCAGTACTTC. V and J are TRBV28 and TRBJ2-7, with 9 nucleotides matching TRBD2. The CDR3 runs 14 residues. Per the germline V gene, CDR1 is MDHEN and CDR2 is SYDVKM. V was clipped by 3 bases and J by 4 bases; unmatched bases: 4.

The rearrangement joins TRBV5-1 to TRBJ1-1; TRBD1 might be the D (5 bases). Germline-derived CDR1 and CDR2 are SGHRS and YFSETQ. Trimming shortened V by 1 base and J by 7 bases, and 11 bases separated the two germline ends. The CDR3 runs 13 residues. The CDR3 protein is CASSLLGGIEAFF. Written as DNA, the CDR3 is TGCGCCAGCAGCTTGTTGGGGGGTATTGAAGCTTTCTTT.

The chain combines TRBV30 with TRBJ2-3; D tentatively fits TRBD1 or TRBD2 (5 bases each). V gave up 7 bases and J gave up 2 bases, with 13 bases separating them. There are 13 residues in the CDR3. Germline values: CDR1 GTSNPN, CDR2 SVGIG (reference sequence). CDR3 residues: CALGESSTDTQYF. The CDR3 nucleotides are TGTGCCTTGGGGGAAAGCTCCACAGATACGCAGTATTTT.

The chain recombines TRBV6-1 with TRBJ2-1; D perhaps matches TRBD2 (6 bases). V was clipped by 2 bases and J by 3 bases, with 11 bases between them. CDR3 length: 15 residues. Germline CDR1 is MNHNS and CDR2 is SASEGT. CDR3 DNA sequence: TGTGCCAGCAGTGAATGGGTAGCGGACTACAATGAGCAGTTCTTC. It specifies CASSEWVADYNEQFF.

The chain uses TRBV6-1 and TRBJ2-1; D is perhaps TRBD1 (5 bases). The CDR3 covers 15 residues. Trimming left V 7 bases short and J 0 bases short, with 13 bases between. CDR1 and CDR2 from the germline V gene are MNHNS and SASEGT. The CDR3 DNA reads as TGTGCCAGCACCGTAGGACACAGCTCCTACAATGAGCAGTTCTTC. Protein product: CASTVGHSSYNEQFF.

This chain joins TRBV5-1 and TRBJ2-7; possible D gene TRBD1, 6 bases. Trimming took 4 bases from V and 2 from J, leaving 10 bases between them. This CDR3 contains 13 residues. Germline assignment: CDR1 SGHRS and CDR2 YFSETQ. The CDR3 is CASSRTATYEQYF. The CDR3, as DNA: TGCGCCAGCAGCCGGACAGCTACCTACGAGCAGTACTTC.